Each of the 32 T cell receptor beta chains below was sequenced from the same sample in a study of T cell responses to AZD1222 COVID-19 vaccine. The data were produced by immunoSEQ multiplex PCR, yet TCRdb's version contains in-frame clones alone and is incomplete. The data show some 130,000 clones, with around 85% seen just once and under 9.5% held by the top ten. This sample comprised peripheral blood, obtained on day 0 of AZD1222 vaccination. The receptors stem from an adult in good health.

The count of this clone is one. The rearrangement uses TRBV5-6 and TRBJ1-2; D unclear. CDR1 and CDR2 from the germline V gene are SGHDT and YYEEEE. V was pared by 3 bases and J by 4 bases, with 10 bases between. The CDR3 has 13 residues. CDR3 loop: CASSSRRIYGYTF. The CDR3, as DNA: TGTGCCAGCAGCTCGAGACGGATCTATGGCTACACCTTC.

The chain carries TRBV7-8 and TRBJ2-7; D ambiguous. The CDR3 sequence is 13 residues long. Germline V CDR1 and CDR2: SGHVS, FQNEAQ. V was cut by 0 bases and J by 5 bases, with 8 bases left in between. CDR3 in amino acids: CASSLAYTNEQYF. In DNA, the CDR3 is TGTGCCAGCAGCTTAGCTTACACTAACGAGCAGTACTTC.

The V call is TRBV7-9, the J call TRBJ2-1; tentative D call: TRBD2 (6 bases). The V end was cut by 2 bases, the J end by 6 bases, with 17 bases between. The CDR3 loop spans 16 amino acids. Germline lookup yields CDR1 SEHNR and CDR2 FQNEAQ (reference sequence). The CDR3 reads CASSLISPPAGNEQFF. CDR3 in DNA: TGTGCCAGCAGCTTAATTTCACCACCAGCGGGCAATGAGCAGTTCTTC.

The CDR3 is CASSRLAVNTGELFF. The CDR3 nucleotides are TGTGCCAGCAGTAGACTAGCGGTGAACACCGGGGAGCTGTTTTTT. This sequence joins TRBV27 and TRBJ2-2; the match to TRBD2 covers 9 bases. Unmatched junction bases numbered 2, after V lost 5 bases and J lost 1 base. This CDR3 has 15 amino acids. Germline-derived CDR1 and CDR2 are MNHEY and SMNVEV (reference sequence).

About this clone: One end of the junction does not line up with germline, which may come from a read error. The chain couples TRBV7-7 to TRBJ2-1; D possibly corresponds to TRBD2 (6 bases). Germline V gene sequence: CDR1 SSHAT, CDR2 FNYEAQ (reference sequence). This CDR3 contains 14 residues. Here the CDR3 reads CASSLVSAGGEQFF. The DNA for the CDR3 is TGTGCTAGCAGCTTAGTGTCCGCCGGGGGTGAGCAGTTCTTC.

The chain links TRBV14 to TRBJ1-1; D remains unclear. Trimming stripped 3 bases from V and 5 bases from J, with 10 bases between. This CDR3 is built from 13 residues. Germline V gene lookup returns CDR1 SGHDN and CDR2 FVKESK. The CDR3 reads CASSQTKRTEAFF. DNA for the CDR3: TGTGCCAGCAGCCAGACGAAAAGGACTGAAGCTTTCTTT.

The chain employs TRBV19 and TRBJ1-1; D is unresolved. Trimming stripped 1 base from V and 3 bases from J, with 6 bases between. The CDR3 is made up of 13 amino acids. Germline CDR1 reads LNHDA; CDR2 reads SQIVND (reference sequence). CDR3 loop: CASSIGIDTEAFF. The CDR3 DNA sequence: TGTGCCAGTAGTATAGGAATTGACACTGAAGCTTTCTTT.

The count of this clone is one. The chain recombines TRBV28 with TRBJ1-2; the match to TRBD1 covers 7 bases. V dropped 2 bases and J dropped 3; count of bases not matched to a gene: 3. From germline, CDR1 is MDHEN and CDR2 SYDVKM. This CDR3 spans 14 amino acids. This CDR3 reads CASSLPGTDYGYTF. In DNA form, the CDR3 reads TGTGCCAGCAGTTTACCCGGGACAGACTATGGCTACACCTTC.

The V call is TRBV19, the J call TRBJ2-1; D remains unclear. The CDR3 runs to 15 residues. The germline V and J ends were trimmed by 3 bases and 2 bases, with 11 bases remaining between them. The germline V gene encodes CDR1 LNHDA and CDR2 SQIVND (reference sequence). CDR3 in DNA: TGTGCCAGTAGTATCATATTCGCGGCCTACAATGAGCAGTTCTTC. Translating it yields CASSIIFAAYNEQFF. The entire variable domain, with the rest obtained from reference TRBV19 and TRBJ2-1, is as follows: DGGITQSPKYLFRKEGQNVTLSCEQNLNHDAMYWYRQDPGQGLRLIYYSQIVNDFQKGDIAEGYSVSREKKESFPLTVTSAQKNPTAFYLCASSIIFAAYNEQFFGPGTRLTVL.

This clone appeared a few times. The rearrangement joins TRBV27 to TRBJ2-1; 8 bases are a match to TRBD2. Germline CDR1 is MNHEY and CDR2 is SMNVEV (reference sequence). The junction had 8 bases not matched to a gene; V was cut back by 2 bases and J by 5 bases. There are 16 residues in the CDR3. DNA of the CDR3: TGTGCCAGCAGTTTAACGGGAGGGATAGGTGACAATGAGCAGTTCTTC. This gives the protein CASSLTGGIGDNEQFF.

The chain carries TRBV9 and TRBJ1-5, with D hard to call. Trimming removed 4 bases at V and 7 bases at J, with 15 bases between. This CDR3 has 14 amino acids. Germline CDR1 is SGDLS and CDR2 is YYNGEE. The CDR3 spells CASSPAGGVQPQHF. The CDR3, as DNA: TGTGCCAGCAGCCCAGCTGGTGGTGTACAGCCCCAGCATTTT.

The chain joins TRBV5-1 to TRBJ2-3; D is possibly TRBD1 (5 bases). Looked up from germline, CDR1 is SGHRS and CDR2 is YFSETQ. This CDR3 comprises 13 residues. Trimming removed 2 bases from V and 1 base from J, with 5 bases in between. CDR3 protein: CASSLGGTDTQYF. The CDR3 region has the DNA TGCGCCAGCAGCTTAGGGGGCACAGATACGCAGTATTTT.

The chain employs TRBV6-5 and TRBJ2-1; 8 nucleotides match TRBD2. Unmatched junction bases numbered 13, after V lost 4 bases and J lost 8 bases. CDR3 length: 16 amino acids. Per germline, CDR1 MNHEY and CDR2 SVGAGI. The CDR3 here is CASSSTGGALGDEQFF. For the CDR3, the DNA is TGTGCCAGCAGTTCGACCGGGGGGGCACTTGGGGATGAGCAGTTCTTC.

The chain is built from TRBV5-4 and TRBJ1-2, with a weak D call TRBD1 (6 bases). The CDR3 is made up of 13 amino acids. From germline, CDR1 is SGHNT and CDR2 YYREEE (reference sequence). The V end was cut by 4 bases, the J end by 8 bases, with 15 bases between. This chain's CDR3 is CASSPDGGLGYTF. The CDR3, as DNA: TGTGCCAGCAGCCCGGATGGGGGGCTGGGCTACACCTTC.

The chain employs TRBV6-1 and TRBJ1-5; possible D gene TRBD1, 6 bases. The ends were cut back, 1 base at V and 2 bases at J, with 6 bases in the middle. Germline lookup yields CDR1 MNHNS and CDR2 SASEGT. The CDR3 length is 14 residues. The CDR3 spells CASSEDRGNQPQHF. The DNA of the CDR3 is TGTGCCAGCAGTGAAGACAGGGGCAATCAGCCCCAGCATTTT.

V and J are TRBV5-6 and TRBJ1-1; D is uncertain. V dropped 4 bases and J dropped 4 bases, with 17 bases sitting between them. From germline, CDR1 is SGHDT and CDR2 YYEEEE. This CDR3 contains 15 residues. CDR3 loop: CASSKRTAAGTEAFF. The CDR3 DNA reads as TGTGCCAGCAGCAAGAGGACGGCCGCCGGCACTGAAGCTTTCTTT. The whole variable domain, remainder taken from reference TRBV5-6 and TRBJ1-1, is DAGVTQSPTHLIKTRGQQVTLRCSPKSGHDTVSWYQQALGQGPQFIFQYYEEEERQRGNFPDRFSGHQFPNYSSELNVNALLLGDSALYLCASSKRTAAGTEAFFGQGTRLTVV.

This rearrangement joins TRBV6-1 to TRBJ2-3, with 7 bases aligning to TRBD1. CDR1 is MNHNS and CDR2 is SASEGT in the germline V gene. V lost 2 bases to trimming and J lost 14 bases; unmatched junction nucleotides: 7. This CDR3 spans 12 amino acids. The CDR3 reads CASSEIGPGGYF. The DNA of the CDR3 is TGTGCCAGCAGTGAAATAGGGCCAGGGGGGTATTTT.

The rearrangement links TRBV4-1 to TRBJ2-7; 7 nucleotides line up with TRBD2. This CDR3 has 14 residues. J lost 6 bases, V lost 4 bases, and 9 bases had no gene match. Germline CDR1 reads MGHRA; CDR2 reads YSYEKL. The CDR3 is CASSPTSAVGEQYF. The CDR3, as DNA: TGCGCCAGCAGCCCTACTAGCGCGGTTGGCGAGCAGTACTTC.

This rearrangement joins TRBV3-1 (or the pseudogene TRBV3-2) to TRBJ2-1; D is ambiguous. CDR1 and CDR2 (germline): LGHDT, YNNKEL (reference sequence). The germline V and J ends were trimmed by 1 base and 9 bases, with 13 bases remaining between them. This CDR3 is built from 14 residues. CDR3 sequence (DNA): TGTGCCAGCAGCCAAGTCTCCGGCGCTGGTGAGCAGTTCTTC. Protein sequence: CASSQVSGAGEQFF.

This clone was found once. The V gene is TRBV30, the J gene TRBJ1-2; no reliable D call. The end of the DNA is better explained by TRBJ2-1, so the J call may be wrong. Germline CDR1 reads GTSNPN; CDR2 reads SVGIG (reference sequence). This CDR3 is built from 11 residues. The CDR3 bases are TGTGCCTGGAGTAGCCGGGCCGAACAGTTCTTC. The encoded protein is CAWSSRAEQFF.

This sequence joins TRBV27 and TRBJ1-2, with D unclear. Trimming pared 6 bases from V and 0 bases from J, leaving 14 bases between. CDR1 and CDR2 from the germline V gene are MNHEY and SMNVEV (reference sequence). This CDR3 has 15 residues. CDR3 residues: CASSDQGTANYGYTF. In nucleotides, the CDR3 is TGTGCCAGCAGCGATCAAGGAACAGCTAACTATGGCTACACCTTC.

The chain employs TRBV19 and TRBJ2-7; unclear D gene. The germline V and J ends were trimmed by 3 bases and 4 bases, with 10 bases remaining between them. CDR1 and CDR2 from the germline V gene are LNHDA and SQIVND (reference sequence). This CDR3 is 13 amino acids long. DNA of the CDR3: TGTGCCAGTAGTATGCGGCCGGGTTACGAGCAGTACTTC. Translating it yields CASSMRPGYEQYF.

The genes are TRBV9 and TRBJ1-4; D not certain. Germline values: CDR1 SGDLS, CDR2 YYNGEE. This CDR3 contains 14 residues. V lost 0 bases and J 3 bases, leaving 6 bases between the germline ends. CDR3 in DNA: TGTGCCAGCAGCGTAGGGGTCTCTAATGAAAAACTGTTTTTT. Its translation: CASSVGVSNEKLFF.

A single count supports this clone. The rearrangement uses TRBV7-6 and TRBJ2-7; 7 nucleotides match TRBD2. V shed 1 base and J 0 bases; nucleotides not matched to a gene: 3. This CDR3 comprises 15 residues. CDR1 SGHVS and CDR2 FNYEAQ come from the germline V gene. For the CDR3, the DNA is TGTGCCAGCAGCTTAGGGCGGGGGACCTCCTACGAGCAGTACTTC. Translated: CASSLGRGTSYEQYF.

The genes are TRBV6-5 and TRBJ2-7; 7 bases fit TRBD1. The J segment lost 4 bases and the V segment lost 2 bases, leaving 8 bases of the junction unmatched. The CDR3 consists of 15 residues. Germline CDR1 is MNHEY and CDR2 is SVGAGI. The CDR3 loop reads CASSYRTGPTYEQYF. DNA for the CDR3: TGTGCCAGCAGTTACCGGACAGGCCCGACTTACGAGCAGTACTTC.

This chain uses TRBV28 with TRBJ2-7; 8 nucleotides agree with TRBD1. Germline V lookup: CDR1 MDHEN, CDR2 SYDVKM. Losses at the gene ends were 4 bases for V and 4 bases for J; bases not matched to a gene: 9. This CDR3 comprises 15 residues. The CDR3 loop is CASSSNGQGWYEQYF. CDR3 nucleotide sequence: TGTGCCAGCAGTTCCAATGGACAGGGCTGGTACGAGCAGTACTTC.

Note on this clone: An end of the junction differs from the germline gene, which may be a read error. The rearrangement links TRBV7-9 to TRBJ1-4, with D possibly being TRBD1 (5 bases). CDR1 and CDR2 from the germline V gene are SEHNR and FQNEAQ (reference sequence). This CDR3 has 18 residues. The CDR3 nucleotides read TGTGCCAGCAGCTTAGGATTGGACACCACCAGGCGGTCCGAAACACTGTTTTTT. Translation gives CASSLGLDTTRRSETLFF.

The chain combines TRBV6-4 with TRBJ2-2; D remains ambiguous. Germline V gene lookup returns CDR1 MRHNA and CDR2 SNTAGT. The CDR3 is made up of 15 amino acids. V lost 6 bases, J lost 2 bases, and 13 bases lay in between. For the CDR3, the DNA is TGTGCCAGCAGCCCTTTAACAGCAAACACCGGGGAGCTGTTTTTT. It is translated as CASSPLTANTGELFF.

This clone was observed many times. CDR3 loop: CASSIDGLLDEQYF. The CDR3, as DNA: TGTGCCAGTAGTATAGACGGCCTTCTGGACGAGCAGTACTTC. The chain has TRBV19 and TRBJ2-7; no clear D gene. The V end lost 0 bases, the J end lost 5 bases, and 11 bases lay between the germline ends. The CDR3 is made up of 14 amino acids. CDR1 is LNHDA, CDR2 SQIVND, per germline (reference sequence).

The rearrangement links TRBV7-9 to TRBJ2-5, with 8 bases matching TRBD1. J gave up 0 bases and V 5 bases, and 5 bases lay outside the gene matches. This CDR3 has 15 amino acids. Germline values: CDR1 SEHNR, CDR2 FQNEAQ (reference sequence). As DNA, the CDR3 is TGTGCCAGCAGCCACGGACAGGGATACCAAGAGACCCAGTACTTC. The encoded protein is CASSHGQGYQETQYF.

The chain carries TRBV19 and TRBJ1-1, with D unresolved. This CDR3 has 13 amino acids. V lost 3 bases, J lost 1 base, and 6 bases lay in between. Germline values: CDR1 LNHDA, CDR2 SQIVND (reference sequence). CDR3 loop: CASSMGGNTEAFF. The CDR3 nucleotides read TGTGCCAGTAGTATGGGAGGGAACACTGAAGCTTTCTTT.

The chain carries TRBV18 and TRBJ1-6; TRBD1 matches at 7 bases. There are 16 residues in the CDR3. Germline loops: CDR1 KGHSH, CDR2 LQKENI. With 4 bases clipped from V and 4 bases from J, the junction kept 7 bases outside the gene matches. The CDR3 nucleotides read TGTGCCAGCTCACTACAGGGGCCCCCTTATAATTCACCCCTCCACTTT. Protein: CASSLQGPPYNSPLHF.